This TCR beta chain was obtained from a study of blood T cell repertoires in COVID-19. Across the study: Whether acute or convalescent, the COVID-19 samples came from the United States, Italy and Spain. Sample material is recorded as cDNA or gDNA derived from T cells, B-cell-depleted T cells, or PBMCs.

This clone came up once. Which cohort a participant joined came from the clinical history participants gave. In the original processing: Amplification of reference gene primers was used by the study to estimate nucleated cell counts. This table comes from immunoSEQ multiplex PCR, and its TCRdb copy is limited to in-frame clones, with some not included. The D gene and trimming were derived from the DNA, and the V and J assignments and clone size from that table. The table has 350,000 to 450,000 clones, 89% seen once. The CDR3 consists of 16 residues. CDR1 SGDLS and CDR2 YYNGEE come from the germline V gene. Trimming left V 4 bases short and J 0 bases short, with 14 bases between.

The sample was PBMCs or T cells enriched from blood (not recorded which). The chain uses TRBV9 and TRBJ1-3, with D perhaps TRBD1 (6 bases). The TCR comes from a woman between 25 and 40 years old who had recovered from COVID-19. The CDR3 loop is CASSPMDSSSGNTIYF. The CDR3 DNA reads as TGTGCCAGCAGCCCTATGGACAGCTCCTCTGGAAACACCATATATTTT.